Listed below are T cell receptor beta chains from one sample, sequenced in a study of shared clonotypes between healthy human individuals. Only in-frame clones appear in the TCRdb table, and some are missing; sequencing was by immunoSEQ multiplex PCR. The sample has about 1.1 million clones; 70% to 80% are singletons. The sample comprised memory CD4+ T cells from PBMCs. The receptor source for this set is a man aged 18 to 35 in good health. Some clones in this sample may be carry-over from other donors' samples. Each CDR3 is given without its conserved first and last residue.

J gene: TRBJ2-1
V gene: TRBV7-6
CDR3 protein: ASSSQGAEQF

J gene: TRBJ2-1
V gene: TRBV5-6
CDR3 protein: ASSLRTRNSYNEQF

J gene: TRBJ2-1
V gene: TRBV6-1
CDR3 protein: ASSGINEQF

J gene: TRBJ2-7
V gene: TRBV5-1
CDR3 protein: ASSPKRLAGGYEQY

J gene: TRBJ1-5
V gene: TRBV19
CDR3 protein: ASSTQGGQPQH

J gene: TRBJ2-7
V gene: TRBV7-6
CDR3 protein: ASSSGGGGVYEQY

J gene: TRBJ1-1
V gene: TRBV4-2
CDR3 protein: ASSQEPGLSSFTEAF

J gene: TRBJ1-2
V gene: TRBV28
CDR3 protein: ASSPPSGGYT

J gene: TRBJ1-5
V gene: TRBV6-5
CDR3 protein: ASSSGQVSNQPQH

J gene: TRBJ2-7
V gene: TRBV28
CDR3 protein: ASSHPRGWGQGTSLVYEQY

J gene: TRBJ2-2
V gene: TRBV27
CDR3 protein: AIRSGRQGRGGELF

J gene: TRBJ1-2
V gene: TRBV28
CDR3 protein: ASRTGVAGYT

J gene: TRBJ2-7
V gene: TRBV18
CDR3 protein: ASSVLGTSGRAKYEQY

J gene: TRBJ1-5
V gene: TRBV19
CDR3 protein: ASSIKGPRSQPQH

J gene: TRBJ2-7
V gene: TRBV7-8
CDR3 protein: ASSASSGRSYEQY

J gene: TRBJ2-1
V gene: TRBV2
CDR3 protein: ASTEFEAASYNEQF

J gene: TRBJ2-5
V gene: TRBV20-1
CDR3 protein: SARAPETQY

J gene: TRBJ1-1
V gene: TRBV4-1
CDR3 protein: ASSQDQYTEAF

J gene: TRBJ2-3
V gene: TRBV11-2
CDR3 protein: ASSLDLLAKTDTQY

J gene: TRBJ1-1
V gene: TRBV11-1
CDR3 protein: ASSIWTGLSEGGTEAF

J gene: TRBJ2-7
V gene: TRBV20-1
CDR3 protein: SATTGREQY

J gene: TRBJ1-4
V gene: TRBV2
CDR3 protein: ASSPTGRGKLF

J gene: TRBJ2-2
V gene: TRBV28
CDR3 protein: ASSFDRDTGELF

J gene: TRBJ2-5
V gene: TRBV2
CDR3 protein: ASSESGRAAETQY